This TCR beta chain derives from a study of T cells after yellow fever vaccination. Broader study findings: It was a small share of clonotypes that appeared in both CD4 and CD8 compartments. Repertoires sorted by FACS could include abundant clonotypes that are contaminants from the bulk population. Boosting was followed by the reappearance of most primary-vaccination clones (96% CD4, about 90% CD8).

As concerns this clonotype: Its antigen is unknown.

The TCR cDNA carried a universal primer site and UMIs from 5'RACE template switching. From the 5' RACE reads, TCRdb called clonotypes with MiXCR, one entry per CDR3 protein. The table shows 150,000 to 200,000 distinct CDR3 sequences, with roughly 11% occurring only once. In germline, CDR1 is SGHTA, CDR2 FQGNSA. The CDR3 is 16 residues long. Trimming removed 5 bases from V and 4 bases from J, with 19 bases in between. The sample consisted of CD8+ T cells sorted from PBMCs, taken 15 days after the yellow fever booster vaccination. This chain links TRBV7-2 with TRBJ2-3; no reliable D call. The TCR sequence derives from a young man who received the YFV17D yellow fever vaccine. DNA for the CDR3: TGTGCCAGCAGCCCTCATGGCAATTTTAGGGCAGATACGCAGTATTTT. This sequence encodes CASSPHGNFRADTQYF.